These T cell receptor beta chains were read from a single sample in a study of monozygotic twins with cystic fibrosis. Produced via immunoSEQ multiplex PCR; TCRdb's table is partial and in-frame only. The sample holds fewer than 15,000 clones, nearly 99% seen once. The sequenced material came from blood. The receptor source for this set is a girl aged 2 to 10 with cystic fibrosis. Both conserved end residues are part of each CDR3. The order of the fields is D gene, V gene, J gene, clone size, CDR3 DNA, CDR3 protein. A D gene is named only where the DNA matches it firmly. Expanded clones get a size class; other rows say once, few or many, or leave the size out.

D: TRBD1; V: TRBV7-7; J: TRBJ2-2; size: .; DNA: TGTGCCAGCAGCCAGGGGGCGGGGCGGGAGCTGTTTTTT; CDR3: CASSQGAGRELFF
D: .; V: TRBV19; J: TRBJ1-1; size: .; DNA: TGTGCCAGTAGTATAGATCGCAGGAACACTGAAGCTTTCTTT; CDR3: CASSIDRRNTEAFF
D: .; V: TRBV18; J: TRBJ1-1; size: .; DNA: TGTGCCAGCTCCCCTAGCCTTTTGGGACGGTGGAACACTGAAGCTTTCTTT; CDR3: CASSPSLLGRWNTEAFF
D: TRBD1; V: TRBV18; J: TRBJ1-2; size: .; DNA: TGTGCCAGCTCACCATTGGGACAGGGGGCCCCGGTCCCTAACTATGGCTACACCTTC; CDR3: CASSPLGQGAPVPNYGYTF
D: .; V: TRBV7-2; J: TRBJ2-3; size: .; DNA: TGTGCCAGCAGCTTAAATAGCGCAGATACGCAGTATTTT; CDR3: CASSLNSADTQYF
D: .; V: TRBV19; J: TRBJ1-2; size: .; DNA: TGTGCCAGTAGTATTCACGGGGGCGGCTACACCTTC; CDR3: CASSIHGGGYTF
D: TRBD1; V: TRBV4-2; J: TRBJ2-3; size: .; DNA: TGTGCCAGCAGCCAGCTATCAGGGGGCGCTTCAGATACGCAGTATTTT; CDR3: CASSQLSGGASDTQYF
D: TRBD1; V: TRBV2; J: TRBJ1-2; size: .; DNA: TGTGCCAGCAGTGGGGACAGGGGGAGGCTATTTAACTATGGCTACACCTTC; CDR3: CASSGDRGRLFNYGYTF
D: .; V: TRBV27; J: TRBJ2-1; size: .; DNA: TGTGCCAGCAGTTTAGAGGAGCGTCTTGAGCAGTTCTTC; CDR3: CASSLEERLEQFF
D: .; V: TRBV5-8; J: TRBJ1-5; size: .; DNA: TGTGCCAGCAGCTTGATCTCGGGGGGGAACAATCAGCCCCAGCATTTT; CDR3: CASSLISGGNNQPQHF
D: TRBD1; V: TRBV2; J: TRBJ1-2; size: .; DNA: TGTGCCAGCAGTGAAGAAGGGGCAGGGGGCGTGGGTGGCTACACCTTC; CDR3: CASSEEGAGGVGGYTF
D: .; V: TRBV29-1; J: TRBJ2-5; size: .; DNA: TGCAGCGTTGATAGGGACTACCAAGAGACCCAGTACTTC; CDR3: CSVDRDYQETQYF
D: .; V: TRBV5-1; J: TRBJ2-7; size: .; DNA: TGCGCCAGCAGCCTGAACCTTGGGTACGAGCAGTACTTC; CDR3: CASSLNLGYEQYF
D: .; V: TRBV19; J: TRBJ1-2; size: .; DNA: TGTGCCAGTAGTATAGATCAACTACCGGGACCTTATGGCTACACCTTC; CDR3: CASSIDQLPGPYGYTF
D: TRBD2; V: TRBV28; J: TRBJ2-3; size: .; DNA: TGTGCCAGCATATTAAGCCCGGGGACTAGCGGGACCCACACAGATACGCAGTATTTT; CDR3: CASILSPGTSGTHTDTQYF
D: .; V: TRBV27; J: TRBJ2-3; size: .; DNA: TGTGCCAGCAGTTTTGGTGAGGCCCTTCCAGATACGCAGTATTTT; CDR3: CASSFGEALPDTQYF
D: .; V: TRBV4-1; J: TRBJ2-7; size: .; DNA: TGCGCCAGCAGCCAGGTAGCGTCGAGCTCCTACGAGCAGTACTTC; CDR3: CASSQVASSSYEQYF
D: .; V: TRBV5-6; J: TRBJ2-5; size: .; DNA: TGTGCCAGCAGCTTGCCGGGTTTCGGGGAGACCCAGTACTTC; CDR3: CASSLPGFGETQYF
D: .; V: TRBV14; J: TRBJ1-4; size: .; DNA: TGTGCCAGCAGCCAGGACCTGTTCGCGGGGGAAAAACTGTTTTTT; CDR3: CASSQDLFAGEKLFF
D: .; V: TRBV10-3; J: TRBJ2-1; size: .; DNA: TGTGCCATCCTCAGCGGGCTGGACAATGAGCAGTTCTTC; CDR3: CAILSGLDNEQFF
D: .; V: TRBV11-2; J: TRBJ1-2; size: .; DNA: TGTGCCAGCAGCTTAGAGGCGAGACCCGGTTGGGGAGGCTACACCTTC; CDR3: CASSLEARPGWGGYTF
D: .; V: TRBV29-1; J: TRBJ2-2; size: .; DNA: TGCAGCGTTTCTCTTACCGGGGAGCTGTTTTTT; CDR3: CSVSLTGELFF
D: .; V: TRBV28; J: TRBJ1-1; size: .; DNA: TGTGCCAGCAGTGCTCCGACTCGCCTTGGGAGTACTGAAGCTTTCTTT; CDR3: CASSAPTRLGSTEAFF
D: .; V: TRBV29-1; J: TRBJ1-1; size: .; DNA: TGCAGCGTTGCGGAGGGAACGAACACTGAAGCTTTCTTT; CDR3: CSVAEGTNTEAFF
D: .; V: TRBV25-1; J: TRBJ1-5; size: once; DNA: TGTGCCAGCAGTGAATATGGGGGTAGGGGCAATCAGCCCCAGCATTTT; CDR3: CASSEYGGRGNQPQHF
D: .; V: TRBV12-5; J: TRBJ1-1; size: .; DNA: TGTGCTAGTGGTTTGTCCGGGGGGGGTTTCACTGAAGCTTTCTTT; CDR3: CASGLSGGGFTEAFF
D: .; V: TRBV7-6; J: TRBJ2-2; size: .; DNA: TGTGCCAGCAGCGCGACTACGAACACCGGGGAGCTGTTTTTT; CDR3: CASSATTNTGELFF
D: TRBD1; V: TRBV19; J: TRBJ1-4; size: .; DNA: TGTGCCAGTAGTCCGTCAGGGGGAAGTGAAAAACTGTTTTTT; CDR3: CASSPSGGSEKLFF